Given below is one T cell receptor (beta chain) in context. Assay: immunoSEQ multiplex PCR; the TCRdb copy retains only in-frame clones and omits some. The data hold around 130,000 clones, with roughly 91% observed a single time. This record comes from a study of T cell responses to AZD1222 COVID-19 vaccine. The V gene lost 2 bases and the J gene lost 3 bases, with 10 bases spanning the gap. The CDR3 contains 14 residues. Germline V gives CDR1 LGHNA, CDR2 YNFKEQ. This TCR was recovered from an adult who received the AZD1222 COVID-19 vaccine. Sequenced material: peripheral blood, taken 28 days after the second AZD1222 dose. The V and J genes are TRBV4-2 and TRBJ1-1; a weak D match, TRBD1 (6 bases). The CDR3 sequence is CASSQRAGDTEAFF. CDR3 DNA sequence: TGTGCCAGCAGCCAAAGGGCAGGGGACACTGAAGCTTTCTTT.